This T cell receptor beta chain was sequenced in a study of naive and memory T cell subsets (dated by TCRdb to 2016 to 2017). Study-level background: Sorted naive and memory T cell subsets from peripheral blood were analyzed in the study using a UMI-based, open-source pipeline for TCR alpha and beta sequencing. IgG serology results and the functional CMV T cell responses were in complete agreement. RNA was DNase-treated and reverse transcribed with TCR constant-region primers, mostly using SuperScript III.

Taken from cysteine to phenylalanine, the CDR3 has 18 residues. Only the CDR3 DNA is retained, 54 bases long and in frame from the first base. V loses 7 bases, J loses 6 bases, and the germline ends lie 30 bases apart. This clonotype has more than one count but fewer than ten. The antigen it recognizes is unknown. No base qualities exist here, and no much larger clone lies one base off it. Overall results and qualifications from the work: Following error correction, more than 95% of naive TCR sequences occurred only once, which made naive abundance distributions much steeper than those of memory subsets. The repertoire findings for the naive and memory subsets could not be validated, as no ground truth was available. RNA-based TCR counts may be affected by expression changes linked to T cell activation and differentiation. In both CD4 and CD8 cells, going from naive through CM, EM and EMRA, the Gini index went up while Shannon and inverse Simpson diversity went down. Each clonotype was defined as a single alpha or beta chain sequence rather than as a paired alpha/beta receptor. The abundance of TCRs followed a power law with an exponent that differed between naive and memory subsets yet stayed consistent across the three individuals. A few larger clonotypes were present in naive repertoires, especially CD8 naive repertoires, and these clonotypes were possibly memory cells re-expressing CD45RA.

Libraries came from UMI-ligation and nested PCR. The beta constant-region primer was an equimolar mix of two oligonucleotides covering both TRBC1 and TRBC2. The ligated cDNA went through four rounds of PCR with nested alpha and beta constant-region primers together with the SP2 primer. A single-stranded oligonucleotide containing the SP2 primer and a 12-nucleotide UMI was joined to the 3' end of the cDNA by T4 RNA ligase 1. The ligation reaction was kept at 16 degrees C for about 20-24 hours. To avoid over-amplification, PCR2 was usually performed as a SYBR Green qPCR and halted once a predetermined threshold was reached. Agencourt AMPure XP magnetic beads were used for all purifications after the first. Library amounts were measured by Qubit and library quality was assessed on a TapeStation, where the main peak was expected at around 650 bp. Sequencing of the pooled libraries was done on an Illumina MiSeq using v2 2x251 paired-end kits, which typically yielded roughly 0.9-2.2 million reads per sample. Each sample library was pooled at about 4.4 nM, and roughly 5-8% PhiX was included to improve cluster recognition. For the original study's pipeline: Using tag matching that tolerated one base-pair mismatch, Decombinator assigned V and J genes to FASTQ reads that had been processed by Demultiplexor. Collapsinator used UMIs to correct both sequencing errors and frequency errors arising from PCR heterogeneity. CDR3Translator translated TCRs and extracted CDR3s from the conserved cysteine to the FGXG phenylalanine, flagging non-productive sequences. Gini, Shannon entropy and inverse Simpson indices were calculated on repertoires subsampled to equal numbers of UMI-defined TCRs. Within the linear range, a power law was fitted by maximum likelihood to the distributions of clonotype abundance. Similar UMI counts, unique TCR numbers and clonal distributions were obtained with the pipeline and with MIGEC on one naive CD8 sample. One analysis removed from the naive repertoire any naive TCRs that were also present in any memory subset from the same donor. Repertoires were searched for around 7,300 CMV-associated CDR3 sequences compiled from VDJdb and a published dataset. Using fastp trimming at Q25 and MiXCR clonotype assembly, TCRdb reanalyzed the public sequencing data and kept in-frame beta chains. CDR3 protein duplicates are merged, each entry listing the most common genes and DNA. The V and J calls here are based on TCRdb, not the publication. Within this sample are approximately 90,000 distinct CDR3 sequences, with approximately 11% of them counted one time only. The leading ten clones occupy just over 0.13% of the sample.

TCR alpha and beta chain libraries were amplified separately from the second PCR step onward. CMV status of each donor was established by measuring IFNgamma production from CD4+ T cells after fresh PBMCs were stimulated overnight with CMV viral lysate. CD4 T cells were positively selected with Miltenyi beads, followed by positive selection of CD8 T cells from the CD4-negative fraction. After staining for CD3, CD4, CD8, CD45RA, CD27 and a live/dead dye, cells were sorted on a BD Aria II into four subsets based on CD45RA and CD27. A few healthy volunteers provided blood, and the blood of each volunteer was split into CD4 and CD8 T cells and then into four differentiation subsets. Approximately 120 ml of peripheral blood was collected from each donor, and PBMC were isolated by Ficoll-Paque PLUS density-gradient centrifugation. After sorting, cells were lysed in RLT buffer, RNA was extracted using a Qiagen RNeasy kit, and the extracted RNA was stored at -80 degrees C.

The sequenced sample was naive CD4+ T cells from blood. Taken with the paper, the label for cell subset or site translates to: naive T cells, CD45RA high CD27+. The rearranged segments are TRBV12-3 or TRBV12-4 and TRBJ1-2; perhaps TRBD1 is the D gene, with 5 bases matching. The source of this sequence is a human donor in good health. Here the CDR3 is given as CASIVRSQGLTPQNGYTF. The DNA sequence is TGTGCCAGCATCGTTAGAAGCCAGGGCCTCACACCCCAAAATGGCTACACCTTC.